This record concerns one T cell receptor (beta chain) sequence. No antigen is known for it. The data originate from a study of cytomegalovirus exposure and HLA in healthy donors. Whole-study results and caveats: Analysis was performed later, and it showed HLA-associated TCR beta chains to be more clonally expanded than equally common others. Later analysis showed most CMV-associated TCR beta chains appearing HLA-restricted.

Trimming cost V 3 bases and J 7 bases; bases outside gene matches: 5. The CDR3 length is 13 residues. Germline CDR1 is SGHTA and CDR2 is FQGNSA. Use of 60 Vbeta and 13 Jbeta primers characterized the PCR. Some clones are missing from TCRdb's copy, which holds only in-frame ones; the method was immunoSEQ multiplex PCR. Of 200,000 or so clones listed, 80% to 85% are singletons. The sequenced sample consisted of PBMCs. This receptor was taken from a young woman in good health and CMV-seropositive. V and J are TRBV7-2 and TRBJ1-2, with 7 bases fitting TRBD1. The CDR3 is CASSFKGAGGYTF. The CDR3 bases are TGTGCCAGCAGCTTCAAGGGGGCTGGTGGCTACACCTTC. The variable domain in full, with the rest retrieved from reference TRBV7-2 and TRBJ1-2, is GAGVSQSPSNKVTEKGKDVELRCDPISGHTALYWYRQSLGQGLEFLIYFQGNSAPDKSGLPSDRFSAERTGGSVSTLTIQRTQQEDSAVYLCASSFKGAGGYTFGSGTRLTVV.